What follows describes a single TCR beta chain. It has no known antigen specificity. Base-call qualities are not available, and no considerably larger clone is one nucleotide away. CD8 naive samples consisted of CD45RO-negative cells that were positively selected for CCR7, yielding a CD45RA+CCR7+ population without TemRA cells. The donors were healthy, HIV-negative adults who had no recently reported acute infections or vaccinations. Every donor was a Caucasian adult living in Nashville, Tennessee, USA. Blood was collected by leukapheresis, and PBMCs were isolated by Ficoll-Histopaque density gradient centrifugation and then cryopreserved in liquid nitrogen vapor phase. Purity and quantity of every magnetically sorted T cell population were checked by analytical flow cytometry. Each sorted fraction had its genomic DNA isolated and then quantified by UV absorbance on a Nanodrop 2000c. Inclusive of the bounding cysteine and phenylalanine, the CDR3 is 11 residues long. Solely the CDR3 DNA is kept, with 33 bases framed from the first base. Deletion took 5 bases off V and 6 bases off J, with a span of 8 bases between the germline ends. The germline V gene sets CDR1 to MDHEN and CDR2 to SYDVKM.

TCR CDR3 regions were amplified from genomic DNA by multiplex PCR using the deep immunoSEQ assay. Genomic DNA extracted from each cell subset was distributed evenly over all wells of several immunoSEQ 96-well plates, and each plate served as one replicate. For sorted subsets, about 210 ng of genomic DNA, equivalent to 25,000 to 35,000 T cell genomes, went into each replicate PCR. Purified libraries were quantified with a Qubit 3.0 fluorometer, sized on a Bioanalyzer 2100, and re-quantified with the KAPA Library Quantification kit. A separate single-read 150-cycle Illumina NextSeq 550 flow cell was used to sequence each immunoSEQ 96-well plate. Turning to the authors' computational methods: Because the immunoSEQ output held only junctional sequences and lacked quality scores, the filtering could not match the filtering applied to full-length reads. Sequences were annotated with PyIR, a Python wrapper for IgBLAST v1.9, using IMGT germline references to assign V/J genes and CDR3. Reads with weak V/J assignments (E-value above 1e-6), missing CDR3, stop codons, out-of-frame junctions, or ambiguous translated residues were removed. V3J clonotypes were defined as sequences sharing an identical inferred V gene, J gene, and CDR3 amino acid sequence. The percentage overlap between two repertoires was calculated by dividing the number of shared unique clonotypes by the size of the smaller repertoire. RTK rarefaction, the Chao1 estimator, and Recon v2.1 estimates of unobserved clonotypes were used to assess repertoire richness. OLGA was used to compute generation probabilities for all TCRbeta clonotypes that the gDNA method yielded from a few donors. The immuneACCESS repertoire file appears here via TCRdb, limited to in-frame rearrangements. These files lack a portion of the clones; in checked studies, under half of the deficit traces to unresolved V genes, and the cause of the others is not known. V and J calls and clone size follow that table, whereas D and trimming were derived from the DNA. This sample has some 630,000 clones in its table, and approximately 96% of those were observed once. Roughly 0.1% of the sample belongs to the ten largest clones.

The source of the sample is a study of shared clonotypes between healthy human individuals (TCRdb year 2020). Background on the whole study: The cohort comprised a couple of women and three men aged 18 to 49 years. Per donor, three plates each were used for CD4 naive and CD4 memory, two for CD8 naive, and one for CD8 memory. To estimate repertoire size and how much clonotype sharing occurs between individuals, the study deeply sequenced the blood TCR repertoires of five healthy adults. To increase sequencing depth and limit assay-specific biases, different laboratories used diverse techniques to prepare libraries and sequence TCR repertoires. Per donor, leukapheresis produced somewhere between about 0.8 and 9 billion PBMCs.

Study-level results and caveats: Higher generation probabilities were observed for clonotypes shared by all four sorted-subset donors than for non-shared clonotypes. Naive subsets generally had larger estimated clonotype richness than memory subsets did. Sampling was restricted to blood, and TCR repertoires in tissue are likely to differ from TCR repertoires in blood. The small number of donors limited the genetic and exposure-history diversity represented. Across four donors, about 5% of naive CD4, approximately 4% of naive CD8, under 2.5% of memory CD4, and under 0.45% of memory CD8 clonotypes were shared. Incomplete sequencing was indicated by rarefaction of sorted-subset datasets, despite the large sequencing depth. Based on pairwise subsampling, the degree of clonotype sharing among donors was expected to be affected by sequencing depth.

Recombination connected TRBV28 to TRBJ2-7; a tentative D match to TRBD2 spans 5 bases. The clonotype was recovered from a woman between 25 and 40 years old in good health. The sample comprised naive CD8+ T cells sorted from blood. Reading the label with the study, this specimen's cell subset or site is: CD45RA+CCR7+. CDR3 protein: CASSPRGEQYF. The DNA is TGTGCCAGCAGTCCCCGGGGCGAGCAGTACTTC.